Sequencing of this TCR beta chain was carried out in a study of blood T cell repertoires in COVID-19. Using immunoSEQ multiplex PCR, the repertoire was profiled, and TCRdb retains in-frame clones only, with some absent. Altogether 400,000 to 500,000 clones are present, over 75% being singletons, with the ten largest covering roughly 1.4%. This TCR derives from a woman younger than 35 who had been exposed to COVID-19. Sequenced: PBMCs or T cells enriched from blood (not recorded which).

DNA for the CDR3: TGTGCCACCAGTGATTTCCCCAGGGTATCAGAGACCCAGTACTTC. Amino acid sequence: CATSDFPRVSETQYF. The V and J genes are TRBV24-1 and TRBJ2-5; maybe TRBD1 (5 bases). The V end lost 1 base, the J end lost 4 bases, and 12 bases lay between the germline ends. The CDR3 runs to 15 residues. Germline V gives CDR1 KGHDR, CDR2 SFDVKD.